This is a list of T cell receptor beta chains from one sample in a study of shared clonotypes between healthy human individuals. The table came from immunoSEQ multiplex PCR; TCRdb's copy has only in-frame clones and leaves some out. Among about 2.5 million clones listed, around 90% were seen once. Sequenced input: naive CD4+ T cells from PBMCs. The receptors stem from a young man in good health. Some clones in this sample may be carry-over from other donors' samples. Both conserved end residues are part of each CDR3. Only some rows state a clone size, as once, few, many or a class for expanded clones.

>TRBV5-1|.|TRBJ2-3
CASKTAGNRDTQYF
>TRBV30|.|TRBJ2-1
CAWSVGGDNEQFF
>TRBV2|.|TRBJ2-5
CASSFSSGETQYF
>TRBV5-1|.|TRBJ1-5
CASSPGQAGGPQHF
>TRBV10-3|.|TRBJ2-2
CAIKHHSEGELFF
>TRBV2|.|.
CASWDRPPAYEQYF
>TRBV7-2|.|TRBJ2-3
CASSLGGDSSTDTQYF
>TRBV30|.|TRBJ2-2
CAWRQRTGELFF
>TRBV11-2|.|TRBJ1-1
CASSSNRGSEAFF
>TRBV5-4|.|TRBJ2-5
CASSLGPAFSETQYF
>TRBV5-1|.|TRBJ2-7
CASSSPAMTGGSYEQYF
>TRBV19|.|TRBJ2-3
CASSVDRGSTDTQYF
>TRBV7-3|.|TRBJ2-2
CASSPTGGPTGELFF
>TRBV30|.|TRBJ1-2
CAWSVVRGDGYTF
>TRBV7-8|.|TRBJ2-7
CASSARQGTYEQYF
>TRBV15|.|TRBJ2-7
CATSRDHSGDYEQYF
>TRBV29-1|once|TRBJ1-4
CSVADGDEKLFF
>TRBV28|.|TRBJ2-7
CASSLAGTSSYEQYF
>TRBV6-4|.|TRBJ1-5
CASSDTGGNQPQHF
>TRBV28|.|TRBJ1-4
CASSLRNEKLFF
>TRBV4-1|few|TRBJ1-1
CASSQDAALGNTEAFF
>TRBV9|.|TRBJ2-3
CASSATADTQYF
>TRBV9|.|TRBJ2-5
CASSVVEQGGMETQYF
>TRBV6-1|.|TRBJ2-5
CASSVIGMETQYF
>TRBV28|.|TRBJ1-3
CASSLEGPGNTIYF
>TRBV5-1|.|.
CASSAIPGQGYEQYF
>TRBV27|few|TRBJ1-1
CASSLMRGGTEAFF
>TRBV28|.|TRBJ2-6
CASTQVGANVLTF
>TRBV18|once|TRBJ2-7
CASSQGGAYEQYF
>TRBV19|.|TRBJ2-3
CASSKLGQGGDTQYF
>TRBV5-1|.|TRBJ2-1
CASSGGGEQFF
>TRBV7-3|.|TRBJ2-1
CASSSLDREQFF
>TRBV7-3|.|TRBJ2-1
CASSSNPEHNEQFF